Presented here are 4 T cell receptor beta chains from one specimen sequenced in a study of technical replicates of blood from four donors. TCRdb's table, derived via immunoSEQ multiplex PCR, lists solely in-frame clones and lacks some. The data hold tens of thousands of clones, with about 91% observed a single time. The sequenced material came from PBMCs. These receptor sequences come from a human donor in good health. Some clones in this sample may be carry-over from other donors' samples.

As DNA, the CDR3 is TGTGCCAGCAGCTTATCCGGACAGAGAACAGATACGCAGTATTTT. Its protein is CASSLSGQRTDTQYF. The rearrangement joins TRBV7-6 to TRBJ2-3; the D gene is possibly TRBD1 (6 bases). The CDR3 is made up of 15 amino acids. V was shortened by 2 bases and J by 3 bases, with 12 bases between the two germline ends. Germline CDR1 and CDR2: SGHVS and FNYEAQ.

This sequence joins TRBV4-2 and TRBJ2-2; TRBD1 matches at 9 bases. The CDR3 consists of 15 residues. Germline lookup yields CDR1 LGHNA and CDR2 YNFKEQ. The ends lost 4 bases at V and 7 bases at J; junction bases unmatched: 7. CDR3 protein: CASSPPGQGIGELFF. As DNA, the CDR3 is TGTGCCAGCAGCCCTCCGGGACAGGGAATCGGGGAGCTGTTTTTT.

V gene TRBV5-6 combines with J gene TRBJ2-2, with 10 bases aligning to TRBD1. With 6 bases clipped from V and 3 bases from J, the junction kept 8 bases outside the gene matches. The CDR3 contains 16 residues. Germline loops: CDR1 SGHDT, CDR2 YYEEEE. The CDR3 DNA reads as TGTGCCAGCAACCACCGGACAGGGGGGTACACCGGGGAGCTGTTTTTT. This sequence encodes CASNHRTGGYTGELFF.

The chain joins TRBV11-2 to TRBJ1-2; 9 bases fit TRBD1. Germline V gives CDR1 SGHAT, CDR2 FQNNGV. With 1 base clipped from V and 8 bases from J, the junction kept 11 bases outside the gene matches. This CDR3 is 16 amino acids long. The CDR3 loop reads CASSLASGTGIRGYTF. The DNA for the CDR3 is TGTGCCAGCAGCTTAGCGTCCGGGACAGGGATCAGGGGCTACACCTTC.